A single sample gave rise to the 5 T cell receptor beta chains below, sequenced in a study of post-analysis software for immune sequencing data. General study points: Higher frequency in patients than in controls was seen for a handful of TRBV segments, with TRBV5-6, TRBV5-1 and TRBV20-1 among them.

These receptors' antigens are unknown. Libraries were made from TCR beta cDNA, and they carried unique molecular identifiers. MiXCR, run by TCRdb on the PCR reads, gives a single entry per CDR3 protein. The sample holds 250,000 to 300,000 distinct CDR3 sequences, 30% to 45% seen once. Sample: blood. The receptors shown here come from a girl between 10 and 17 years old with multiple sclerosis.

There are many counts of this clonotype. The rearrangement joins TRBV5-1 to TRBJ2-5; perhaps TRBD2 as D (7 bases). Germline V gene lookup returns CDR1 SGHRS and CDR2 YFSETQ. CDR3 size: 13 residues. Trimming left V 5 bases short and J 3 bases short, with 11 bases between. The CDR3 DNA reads TGCGCCAGCAGTCGGGGGGCCAAAGAGACCCAGTACTTC. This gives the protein CASSRGAKETQYF.

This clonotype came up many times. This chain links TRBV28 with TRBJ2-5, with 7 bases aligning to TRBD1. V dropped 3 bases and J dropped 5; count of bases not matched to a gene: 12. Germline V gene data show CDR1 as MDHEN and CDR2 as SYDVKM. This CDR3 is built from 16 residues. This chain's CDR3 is CASSFRTGVEEETQYF. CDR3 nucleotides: TGTGCCAGCAGTTTTCGAACAGGGGTGGAGGAGGAGACCCAGTACTTC.

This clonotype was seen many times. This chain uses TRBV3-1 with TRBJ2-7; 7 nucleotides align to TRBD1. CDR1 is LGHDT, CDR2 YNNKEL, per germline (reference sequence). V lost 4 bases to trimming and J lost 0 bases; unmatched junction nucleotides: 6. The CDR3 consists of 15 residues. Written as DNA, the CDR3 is TGTGCCAGCAGCCCAACACGGGACAGCTCCTACGAGCAGTACTTC. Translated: CASSPTRDSSYEQYF.

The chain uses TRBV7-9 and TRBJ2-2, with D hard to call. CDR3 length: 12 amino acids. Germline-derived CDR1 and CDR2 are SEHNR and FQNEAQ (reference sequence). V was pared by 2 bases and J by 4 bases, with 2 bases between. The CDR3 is CASSLSTGELFF. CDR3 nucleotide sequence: TGTGCCAGCAGCTTATCCACCGGGGAGCTGTTTTTT.

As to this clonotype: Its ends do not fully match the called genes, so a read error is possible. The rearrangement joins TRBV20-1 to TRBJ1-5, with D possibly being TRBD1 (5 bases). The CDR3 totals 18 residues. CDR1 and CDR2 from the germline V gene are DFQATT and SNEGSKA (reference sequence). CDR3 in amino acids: CSATDRSFGTSMNQPQHF. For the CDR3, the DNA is TGTAGTGCTACCGATCGATCGTTCGGGACCTCCATGAATCAGCCCCAGCATTTT.